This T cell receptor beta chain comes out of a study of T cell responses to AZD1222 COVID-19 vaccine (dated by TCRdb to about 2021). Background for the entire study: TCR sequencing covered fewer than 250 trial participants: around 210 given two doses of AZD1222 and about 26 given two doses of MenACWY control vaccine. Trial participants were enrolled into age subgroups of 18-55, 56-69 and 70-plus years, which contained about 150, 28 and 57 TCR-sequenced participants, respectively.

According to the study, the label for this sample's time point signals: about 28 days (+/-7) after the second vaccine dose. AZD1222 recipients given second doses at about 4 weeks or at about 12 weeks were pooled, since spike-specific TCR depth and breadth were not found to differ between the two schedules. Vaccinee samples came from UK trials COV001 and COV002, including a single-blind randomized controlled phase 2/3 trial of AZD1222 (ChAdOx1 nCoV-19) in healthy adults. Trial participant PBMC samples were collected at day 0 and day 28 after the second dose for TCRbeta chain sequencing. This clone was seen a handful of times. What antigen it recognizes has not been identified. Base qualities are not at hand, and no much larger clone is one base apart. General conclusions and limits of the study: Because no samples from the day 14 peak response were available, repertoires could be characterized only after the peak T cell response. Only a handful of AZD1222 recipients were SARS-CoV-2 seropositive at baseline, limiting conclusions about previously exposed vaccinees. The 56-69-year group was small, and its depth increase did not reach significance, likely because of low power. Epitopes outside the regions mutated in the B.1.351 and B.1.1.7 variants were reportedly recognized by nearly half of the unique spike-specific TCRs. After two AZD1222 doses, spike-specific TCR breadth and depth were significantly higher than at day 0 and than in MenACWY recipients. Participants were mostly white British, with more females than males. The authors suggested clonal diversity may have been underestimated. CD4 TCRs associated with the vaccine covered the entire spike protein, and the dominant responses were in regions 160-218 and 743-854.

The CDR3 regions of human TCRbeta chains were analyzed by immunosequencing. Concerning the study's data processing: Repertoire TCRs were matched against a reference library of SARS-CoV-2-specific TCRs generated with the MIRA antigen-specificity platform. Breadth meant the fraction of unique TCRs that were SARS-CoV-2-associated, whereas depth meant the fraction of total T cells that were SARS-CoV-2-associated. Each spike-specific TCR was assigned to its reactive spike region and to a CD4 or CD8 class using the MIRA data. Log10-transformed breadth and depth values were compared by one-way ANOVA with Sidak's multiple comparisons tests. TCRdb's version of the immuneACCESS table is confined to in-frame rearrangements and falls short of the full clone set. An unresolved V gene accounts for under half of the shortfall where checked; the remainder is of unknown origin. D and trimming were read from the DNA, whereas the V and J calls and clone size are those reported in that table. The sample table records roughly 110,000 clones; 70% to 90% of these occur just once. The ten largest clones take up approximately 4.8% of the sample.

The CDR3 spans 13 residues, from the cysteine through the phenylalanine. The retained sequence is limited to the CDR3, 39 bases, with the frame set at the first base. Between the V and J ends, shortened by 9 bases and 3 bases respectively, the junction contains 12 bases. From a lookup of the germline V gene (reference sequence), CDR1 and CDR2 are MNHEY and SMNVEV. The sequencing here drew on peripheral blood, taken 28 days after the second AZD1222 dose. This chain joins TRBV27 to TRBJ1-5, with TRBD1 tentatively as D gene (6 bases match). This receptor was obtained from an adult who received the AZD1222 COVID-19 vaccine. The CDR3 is CARVTGINQPQHF. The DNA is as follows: TGTGCCAGAGTAACAGGGATCAATCAGCCCCAGCATTTT.